This T cell receptor beta chain was obtained from a study of T cells after yellow fever vaccination. TCRdb called the 5' RACE reads again in MiXCR, with one record for every CDR3 protein. This table holds fewer than 500,000 distinct CDR3 sequences, 18% found once. This clonotype originated in a man aged 18 to 35 who received the YFV17D yellow fever vaccine. The material sequenced was PBMCs, taken before the yellow fever booster vaccination.

The CDR3 sequence: CASSLGGTYTDTQYF. CDR3 nucleotides: TGTGCCAGCAGCTTGGGAGGAACCTACACAGATACGCAGTATTTT. This sequence joins TRBV5-5 and TRBJ2-3; D not resolved. V was clipped by 0 bases and J by 2 bases, with 10 bases between them. This CDR3 is 15 amino acids long. CDR1 and CDR2 from the germline V gene are SGHKS and YYEKEE (reference sequence).